Reported below is one T cell receptor beta chain. No antigen is known for it. The CDR3 sequence is 14 residues long. CDR1 is MNHEY, CDR2 SVGAGI, per germline. Trimming stripped 5 bases from V and 5 bases from J, with 13 bases between. This sample was taken from a study of pediatric ulcerative colitis. General observations from the study: Two rectal clonotypes were found only in ulcerative colitis patients, all of them.

Sequenced by immunoSEQ multiplex PCR; TCRdb stores in-frame clones only, minus some. Among roughly 54,000 clones listed, around 86% were seen once. The V call is TRBV6-5, the J call TRBJ1-5; a weak D match, TRBD1 (5 bases). The source is a boy aged 10-17 years who was a control in a study of pediatric ulcerative colitis. Sequenced: blood. CDR3 coding DNA: TGTGCCAGCAGTGTAGGAGGGGAACATCAGCCCCAGCATTTT. This sequence encodes CASSVGGEHQPQHF.